This is a list of T cell receptor beta chains from one sample in a study of T cells after yellow fever vaccination. Via MiXCR, TCRdb re-called the 5' RACE reads, giving one row per CDR3 protein. The data show some 560,000 distinct CDR3 sequences, 17% seen once. The sequencing here drew on PBMCs, taken less than 6 days after the first yellow fever vaccination. The receptors originated from a man aged 18 to 29 who received the YFV17D yellow fever vaccine. The CDR3 runs from the conserved cysteine through the conserved F or W. A D gene is named only where the DNA matches it firmly. Some rows have no size entry. The others give once, few or many, or a class for an expanded clone.

TGCAGCGTTGAATACGGGACCGCCAAAAACATTCAGTACTTC	CSVEYGTAKNIQYF	TRBV29-1	TRBJ2-4	NA	NA
TGTGCCAGCAGTTATACAGTTAACACTGAAGCTTTCTTT	CASSYTVNTEAFF	TRBV12-3/TRBV12-4	TRBJ1-1	NA	many
TGTGCCAGCAGTAAGGACTACGAGCAGTACTTC	CASSKDYEQYF	TRBV6-5	TRBJ2-7	NA	few
TGTGCCAGCAGTTACTCTGCCCGGGGGGAGAACACCATATATTTT	CASSYSARGENTIYF	TRBV6-5	TRBJ1-3	NA	NA
TGTGCCAGCAGCGTCGACCGACCCTACGAGCAGTACTTC	CASSVDRPYEQYF	TRBV5-6	TRBJ2-7	NA	many
TGTGCCAGCAGTTACTCGATAGATGGGGCTAAAGCTTTCTTT	CASSYSIDGAKAFF	TRBV6-5	TRBJ1-1	NA	NA
TGTGCCACCAGTGATGCTAGCGGGGGGGCCGGGCCCTACAATGAGCAGTTCTTC	CATSDASGGAGPYNEQFF	TRBV24-1	TRBJ2-1	TRBD2	few
TGTGCCAGCAGTCAGACAGGGTTTGAGCAGTTCTTC	CASSQTGFEQFF	TRBV6-2/TRBV6-3	TRBJ2-1	TRBD1	NA
TGTGCCAGCAGGCCAGATTTCTTGAACACTGAAGCTTTCTTT	CASRPDFLNTEAFF	TRBV6-1	TRBJ1-1	NA	NA
TGTGCCATCATTCCGGGACAGGGGGCTGGGACTGAAGCTTTCTTT	CAIIPGQGAGTEAFF	TRBV10-3	TRBJ1-1	TRBD1	NA
TGTGCCAGTACGTCCCTGGACCACTACAATGAGCAGTTCTTC	CASTSLDHYNEQFF	TRBV19	TRBJ2-1	NA	few
TGTGCCAGCAGTGGGGACATTCAGTACTTC	CASSGDIQYF	TRBV2	TRBJ2-4	NA	NA
TGCGCCAGCAGCTTCACACTAGCGGGGACCGGGGAGCTGTTTTTT	CASSFTLAGTGELFF	TRBV5-1	TRBJ2-2	TRBD2	few
TGTGCCAGCAGCTCCCCAGGCTTGAATGAAAAACTGTTTTTT	CASSSPGLNEKLFF	TRBV7-3	TRBJ1-4	NA	few
TGTGCCAGCAGCTCACAGGGGGCCCTCCTGGATACGCAGTATTTT	CASSSQGALLDTQYF	TRBV9	TRBJ2-3	TRBD1	few
TGTGCCAGCAGCGATACACAGGGGACCGAGCAGTACTTC	CASSDTQGTEQYF	TRBV9	TRBJ2-7	TRBD1	few
TGTGCCAGCAGCCTAAGACTAGCGGGGGAGAGAGAGCAGTTCTTC	CASSLRLAGEREQFF	TRBV7-9	TRBJ2-1	TRBD2	few
TGTGCCAGCAGCCAAGGGCACTTGAACACTGAAGCTTTCTTT	CASSQGHLNTEAFF	TRBV3-1	TRBJ1-1	NA	NA
TGTGCCAGCAGACTCCCGGGACTGAGGGAAGGGGAGCTGTTTTTT	CASRLPGLREGELFF	TRBV6-2/TRBV6-3	TRBJ2-2	NA	few
TGCGCCAGCAGCTTGGAGGGGGCGGCGGCTGAAGCTTTCTTT	CASSLEGAAAEAFF	TRBV5-1	TRBJ1-1	TRBD1	many
TGCGCCAGCAGCCAAGCCGTGAATGAGCAGTTCTTC	CASSQAVNEQFF	TRBV4-1	TRBJ2-1	NA	NA
TGCGCCAGCAGCGGGACAGGGGTGGCTGAAGCTTTCTTT	CASSGTGVAEAFF	TRBV4-1	TRBJ1-1	TRBD1	NA
TGTGCCAGCAGCTCCGGGTACGTGAATGAGCAGTTCTTC	CASSSGYVNEQFF	TRBV6-1	TRBJ2-1	NA	NA
TGTGCCAGCAGCCAAACCCCCCCGACCGCGGCCACTGAAGCTTTCTTT	CASSQTPPTAATEAFF	TRBV4-2	TRBJ1-1	NA	NA
TGTGCCAGCTCAAGGGGGTCGGAGACCCAGTACTTC	CASSRGSETQYF	TRBV18	TRBJ2-5	NA	few
TGTGCCAGCAGCCGCGGAGGGGGACTCTCAGATACGCAGTATTTT	CASSRGGGLSDTQYF	TRBV7-3	TRBJ2-3	NA	NA
TGTGCCAGCTCACCTGTCGGGGGGATGGGAATGAACACTGAAGCTTTCTTT	CASSPVGGMGMNTEAFF	TRBV18	TRBJ1-1	NA	NA
TGTGCCAGCAGTCGACAAACCCTCGGTTCACCCCTCCACTTT	CASSRQTLGSPLHF	TRBV3-1	TRBJ1-6	NA	many
TGTGCCAGCAGTACTAGCGGGGTCAGTGGTAGTGGCAAAAACATTCAGTACTTC	CASSTSGVSGSGKNIQYF	TRBV2	TRBJ2-4	TRBD2	NA
TGTGCCAGCAGTGAGAACAGGGGCTGGGCTGGAAACACCATATATTTT	CASSENRGWAGNTIYF	TRBV6-1	TRBJ1-3	TRBD1	NA
TGCAGTGCTAGAGATGGCGAGGGGGACAGCGGGGAGCTGTTTTTT	CSARDGEGDSGELFF	TRBV20-1	TRBJ2-2	TRBD1	few
TGTGCCAGCAGTAAAGGGGGATTTGGGGCCAACGTCCTGACTTTC	CASSKGGFGANVLTF	TRBV27	TRBJ2-6	NA	few
TGCGCCAGCAGCCAAGTACGGTGGACAGAGGCCTACGAGCAGTACTTC	CASSQVRWTEAYEQYF	TRBV4-1	TRBJ2-7	NA	few
TGCAGCGTTGAAGGGGACAGGAGGAATCAGCCCCAGCATTTT	CSVEGDRRNQPQHF	TRBV29-1	TRBJ1-5	TRBD1	NA
TGTGCCAGCAGCCAGTCCGAGGGGGATACGCAGTATTTT	CASSQSEGDTQYF	TRBV11-2	TRBJ2-3	NA	few